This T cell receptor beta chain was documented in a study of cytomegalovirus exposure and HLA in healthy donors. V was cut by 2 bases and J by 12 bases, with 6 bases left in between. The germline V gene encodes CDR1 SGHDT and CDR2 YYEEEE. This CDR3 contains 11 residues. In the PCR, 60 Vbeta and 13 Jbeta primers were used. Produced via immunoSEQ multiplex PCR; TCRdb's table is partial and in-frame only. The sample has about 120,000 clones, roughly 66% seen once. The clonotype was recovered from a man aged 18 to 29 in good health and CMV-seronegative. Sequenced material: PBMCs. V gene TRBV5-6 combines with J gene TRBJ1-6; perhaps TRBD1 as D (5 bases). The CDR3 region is CASSFQGPLHF. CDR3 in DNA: TGTGCCAGCAGCTTCCAGGGACCCCTCCACTTT. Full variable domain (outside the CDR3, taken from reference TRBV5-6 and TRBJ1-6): DAGVTQSPTHLIKTRGQQVTLRCSPKSGHDTVSWYQQALGQGPQFIFQYYEEEERQRGNFPDRFSGHQFPNYSSELNVNALLLGDSALYLCASSFQGPLHFGNGTRLTVT.